This T cell receptor (beta chain) appears in the sequencing data of a study of T cell responses to AZD1222 COVID-19 vaccine. Whole-study findings and limits: The number of AZD1222 recipients seropositive at baseline was only five to seven. Close to half of all spike-specific TCRs reportedly target regions of the variants that are unmutated. The study sampled repertoires only after the peak T cell response.

Sequenced by immunoSEQ multiplex PCR; TCRdb stores in-frame clones only, minus some. The repertoire consists of around 130,000 clones, with about 90% occurring once and the leading ten covering 18%. This clone was observed once. The antigen is undetermined. The CDR3 is 13 amino acids. The V end was cut by 5 bases, the J end by 6 bases, with 14 bases between. CDR1 and CDR2 (germline): WNHNN, SYGVQD (reference sequence). The sample here was peripheral blood, taken on day 0 of MenACWY control vaccination. The receptor was isolated from an adult in good health. V gene TRBV10-1 combines with J gene TRBJ2-7; TRBD1 is a possible D gene (6 bases). The CDR3 nucleotides read TGCGCCAGCAGTTCCCGGGACACTGGCGAGCAGTACTTC. It codes for CASSSRDTGEQYF.